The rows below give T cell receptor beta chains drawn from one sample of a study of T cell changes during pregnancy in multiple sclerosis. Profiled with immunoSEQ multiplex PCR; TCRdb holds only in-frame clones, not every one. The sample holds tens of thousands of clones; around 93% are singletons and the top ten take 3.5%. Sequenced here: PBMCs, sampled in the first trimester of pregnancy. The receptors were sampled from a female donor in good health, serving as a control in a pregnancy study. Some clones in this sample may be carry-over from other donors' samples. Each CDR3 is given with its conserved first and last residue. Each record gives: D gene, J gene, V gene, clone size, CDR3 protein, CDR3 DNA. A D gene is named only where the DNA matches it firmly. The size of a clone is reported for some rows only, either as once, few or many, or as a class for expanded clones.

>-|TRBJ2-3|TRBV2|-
CASSPTHSPDTQYF
TGTGCCAGCAGCCCTACCCACAGCCCAGATACGCAGTATTTT
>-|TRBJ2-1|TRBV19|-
CASRLASEQFF
TGTGCCAGTAGGCTCGCTAGCGAGCAGTTCTTC
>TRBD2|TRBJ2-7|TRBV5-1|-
CASSLVAGEVGYEQYF
TGCGCCAGCAGCTTGGTAGCGGGAGAAGTTGGGTACGAGCAGTACTTC
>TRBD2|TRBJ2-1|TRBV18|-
CASSPPAGGLDEQFF
TGTGCCAGCTCACCACCAGCGGGGGGGCTGGATGAGCAGTTCTTC
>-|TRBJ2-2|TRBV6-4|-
CASSDNGETLTGELFF
TGTGCCAGCAGTGACAACGGGGAGACTCTCACCGGGGAGCTGTTTTTT
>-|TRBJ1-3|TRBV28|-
CASSQGAGNTIYF
TGTGCCAGCAGCCAAGGGGCTGGAAACACCATATATTTT
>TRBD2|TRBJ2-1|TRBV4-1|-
CASSPRDSGASYNEQFF
TGCGCCAGCAGCCCCCGTGATAGCGGGGCTTCCTACAATGAGCAGTTCTTC
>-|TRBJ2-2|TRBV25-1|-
CASSEYASTGELFF
TGTGCCAGCAGTGAATACGCCAGCACCGGGGAGCTGTTTTTT
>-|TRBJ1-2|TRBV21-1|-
CASSNDRGWYHGYTF
TGTGCCAGCAGCAACGACAGGGGGTGGTATCATGGCTACACCTTC
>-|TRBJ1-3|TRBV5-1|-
CASSSVGATSGNTIYF
TGCGCCAGCAGCTCGGTGGGAGCCACCTCTGGAAACACCATATATTTT
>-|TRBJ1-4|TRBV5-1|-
CASSKGQNEKLFF
TGCGCCAGCAGCAAGGGACAAAATGAAAAACTGTTTTTT
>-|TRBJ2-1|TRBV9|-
CASSAPGSSYNEQFF
TGTGCCAGCAGCGCCCCCGGGAGCTCCTACAATGAGCAGTTCTTC
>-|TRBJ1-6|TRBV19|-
CASSSTGTPFSYNSPLHF
TGTGCCAGTAGTTCCACCGGGACACCCTTCTCCTATAATTCACCCCTCCACTTT
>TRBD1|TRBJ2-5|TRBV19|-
CASSIEGTGTQYF
TGTGCCAGTAGTATAGAAGGGACAGGGACCCAGTACTTC
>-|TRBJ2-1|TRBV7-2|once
CASSLEGQGGLEQFF
TGTGCCAGCAGCTTAGAGGGGCAGGGAGGCCTTGAGCAGTTCTTC
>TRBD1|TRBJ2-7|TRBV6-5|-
CASSSRTGYEQYF
TGTGCCAGCAGTTCCAGGACAGGCTACGAGCAGTACTTC
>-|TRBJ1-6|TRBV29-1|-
CSVPPQGRNSPLHF
TGCAGCGTACCCCCACAGGGTAGAAATTCACCCCTCCACTTT
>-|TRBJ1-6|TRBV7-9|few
CASSSTGGGSPLHF
TGTGCCAGCAGCTCGACAGGCGGCGGTTCACCCCTCCACTTT
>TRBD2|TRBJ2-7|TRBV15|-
CATNPGGGTYEQYF
TGTGCCACCAACCCGGGAGGGGGAACCTACGAGCAGTACTTC
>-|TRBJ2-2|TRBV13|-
CASSPAFTGELFF
TGTGCCAGCAGCCCAGCGTTCACCGGGGAGCTGTTTTTT
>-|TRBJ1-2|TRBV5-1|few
CASSLSGRVENGYTF
TGCGCCAGCAGCTTGAGTGGCAGGGTTGAGAATGGCTACACCTTC
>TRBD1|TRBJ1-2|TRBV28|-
CASSLSRDREWGYGYTF
TGTGCCAGCAGTTTATCCCGGGACAGGGAGTGGGGCTATGGCTACACCTTC
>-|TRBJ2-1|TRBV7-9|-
CASETRGNEQFF
TGTGCCAGCGAGACTAGAGGGAATGAGCAGTTCTTC
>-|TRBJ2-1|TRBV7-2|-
CASSPPRGRSYNEQFF
TGTGCCAGCAGCCCCCCCCGGGGTCGCTCCTACAATGAGCAGTTCTTC
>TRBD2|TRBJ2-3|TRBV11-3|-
CASSLTSGLTDTQYF
TGTGCCAGCAGCTTAACTAGCGGTCTCACAGATACGCAGTATTTT
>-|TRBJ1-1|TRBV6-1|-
CASSEEGSSEAFF
TGTGCCAGCAGTGAGGAGGGCAGCTCTGAAGCTTTCTTT
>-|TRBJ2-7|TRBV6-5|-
CASSRDIWLSYEQYF
TGTGCCAGCAGCCGAGACATCTGGCTCTCCTACGAGCAGTACTTC
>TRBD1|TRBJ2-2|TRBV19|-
CASTWTGGASGELFF
TGTGCCAGTACCTGGACAGGGGGCGCTTCAGGGGAGCTGTTTTTT
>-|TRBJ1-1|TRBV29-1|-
CSVKFGTLNTEAFF
TGCAGCGTTAAGTTCGGGACACTGAACACTGAAGCTTTCTTT
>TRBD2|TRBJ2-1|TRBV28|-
CASSLGWLSMRGGYNEQFF
TGTGCCAGCAGTTTAGGGTGGCTCAGTATGCGGGGGGGCTACAATGAGCAGTTCTTC
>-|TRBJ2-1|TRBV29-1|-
CSVEGTNYNEQFF
TGCAGCGTTGAAGGGACAAACTACAATGAGCAGTTCTTC
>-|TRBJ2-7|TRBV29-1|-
CSAWNQGHYEQYF
TGCAGCGCTTGGAATCAGGGCCACTACGAGCAGTACTTC
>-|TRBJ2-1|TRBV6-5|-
CASLAPSYNEQFF
TGTGCCAGTCTAGCGCCTTCCTACAATGAGCAGTTCTTC
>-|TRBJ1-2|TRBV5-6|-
CASSSRGSGGYTF
TGTGCCAGCAGCTCAAGGGGGTCGGGTGGCTACACCTTC
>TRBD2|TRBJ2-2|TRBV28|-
CASSLGLAGVRGELFF
TGTGCCAGCAGTTTGGGACTAGCGGGAGTTCGCGGGGAGCTGTTTTTT
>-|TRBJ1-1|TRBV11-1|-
CASSPNRATEAFF
TGTGCCAGCAGCCCCAACAGGGCCACTGAAGCTTTCTTT
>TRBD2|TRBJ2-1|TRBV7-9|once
CASSLGLAGGDEQFF
TGTGCCAGCAGCCTCGGACTAGCGGGGGGCGATGAGCAGTTCTTC
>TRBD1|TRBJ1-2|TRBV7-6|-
CASSPGQGVGYGYTF
TGTGCCAGCAGCCCAGGACAGGGGGTCGGCTATGGCTACACCTTC
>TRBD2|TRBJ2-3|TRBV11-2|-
CASSLLGAGGDTQYF
TGTGCCAGCAGCTTACTCGGGGCGGGGGGGGATACGCAGTATTTT
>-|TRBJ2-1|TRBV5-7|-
CASSFFYSSYNEQFF
TGTGCCAGCAGCTTTTTCTACAGCTCCTACAATGAGCAGTTCTTC
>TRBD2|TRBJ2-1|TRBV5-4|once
CASSPRGLAGTTNNEQFF
TGTGCCAGCAGCCCGCGGGGACTAGCGGGGACCACTAATAATGAGCAGTTCTTC
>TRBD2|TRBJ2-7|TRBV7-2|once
CASSLISLGGRSGEQYF
TGTGCCAGCAGCCTGATATCCCTGGGCGGGAGATCGGGGGAGCAGTACTTC
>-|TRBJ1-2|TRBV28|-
CASTSAGANYGYTF
TGTGCCAGCACTTCCGCGGGGGCTAACTATGGCTACACCTTC